This T cell receptor (beta chain) was captured by sequencing in a study of shared clonotypes between healthy human individuals. Trimming left V 7 bases short and J 3 bases short, with 22 bases between. The germline V gene encodes CDR1 MDHEN and CDR2 SYDVKM. The CDR3 is made up of 16 amino acids. TCRdb's copy holds only in-frame clones and misses some; the assay was immunoSEQ multiplex PCR. The sample has roughly 650,000 clones, about 97% seen once. Sequencing used naive CD4+ T cells sorted from blood. Subset reported: CD45RA+ positively selected. The source is a woman aged 25 to 39 in good health. This chain joins TRBV28 and TRBJ2-7, with unresolved D. The CDR3 coding sequence is TGTGCCAGCATAGGGCGGCTCGGCGGCTTCAACTACGAGCAGTACTTC. Translation: CASIGRLGGFNYEQYF.